Below, one TCR beta chain is given with its context. With 4 bases clipped from V and 7 bases from J, the junction kept 10 bases outside the gene matches. The CDR3 loop spans 16 amino acids. CDR1 SNHLY and CDR2 FYNNEI come from the germline V gene. The sample comes from a study of T-cell memory formation after mild COVID-19. TCRdb fed the 5' RACE reads into MiXCR, producing one record per CDR3 protein. This sample has 560,000 or so distinct CDR3 sequences, with 17% found just once. The TCR sequence derives from an adult woman who had mild COVID-19 (a few samples of this study predate the infection). Cell type and time point are not known. Sequences were obtained from PBMCs or a T cell subset sorted from them (not recorded which). The J gene is TRBJ2-2, the V gene TRBV2, with 9 nucleotides matching TRBD1. The CDR3 is CASSVGRQGVYGELFF. CDR3 coding DNA: TGTGCCAGCAGTGTAGGGCGACAGGGGGTTTACGGGGAGCTGTTTTTT.